This T cell receptor (beta chain) appears in the sequencing data of a study of regulatory T cells in long-lasting Graves disease. Background on the study: Over 5 years of antithyroid drugs plus positive TSH receptor antibodies defined persistent Graves' disease.

Assembly of TCR beta libraries relied on iRepertoire HTBI primers together with Arm-PCR of CDR3 regions. TCRdb fed the multiplex PCR reads into MiXCR, producing one record per CDR3 protein. The sample includes a few hundred thousand distinct CDR3 sequences, 21% seen only once; the top ten take approximately 14%. V trimming: 4 bases; J trimming: 4 bases; junction bases outside the gene matches: 7. Germline assignment: CDR1 LNHNV and CDR2 YYDKDF (reference sequence). This CDR3 has 16 residues. Time point denoted: persistent/refractory GD, antithyroid drugs over 5 years with positive TRAb. There was RNA extracted from PBMCs, and the TCR library was made from it.

V and J are TRBV15 and TRBJ2-7; TRBD2 matches 13 bases. The sequencing used peripheral blood mononuclear cells (PBMCs), collected when the disease was refractory, from a patient treated with antithyroid drugs. The origin of this receptor is a female donor with Graves disease. This chain's CDR3 is CATSTSLAGGPYEQYF. In DNA, the CDR3 is TGTGCCACCAGCACCTCACTAGCGGGAGGGCCTTACGAGCAGTACTTC.